This T cell receptor beta chain was sequenced for a study of blood T cell repertoires in COVID-19. Study overall: Italy, Spain and the United States were the sources of the convalescent and acute COVID-19 samples. From T cells, B-cell-depleted T cells, or PBMCs came the material, which was cDNA or gDNA.

Looked up from germline, CDR1 is SGDLS and CDR2 is YYNGEE. The CDR3 spans 13 residues. The germline V and J ends were trimmed by 2 bases and 6 bases, with 11 bases remaining between them. Those who participated ranged in age from roughly 18 to 100 years and resided in 24 US areas. Participants had their cohort set by participant-reported clinical history. Profiled with immunoSEQ multiplex PCR; TCRdb holds only in-frame clones, not every one. The data contain roughly 150,000 clones, 82% of them singletons. The sample was PBMCs or T cells enriched from blood (not recorded which). The genes are TRBV9 and TRBJ1-1; tentatively, D is TRBD1 (6 bases). The clonotype originates from a man aged 60 to 69 who had recovered from COVID-19. This CDR3 reads CASSVLQGSEAFF. DNA of the CDR3: TGTGCCAGCAGCGTCTTACAGGGTTCTGAAGCTTTCTTT.